This entry lists 10 T cell receptor beta chains sequenced from one sample in a study of naive and memory T cell subsets (dated by TCRdb to the late 2010s). Here is what the overall study found, with its caveats: A few larger clonotypes were found in naive repertoires, especially CD8, and these larger clonotypes were possibly memory cells re-expressing CD45RA.

For these receptors, no antigen is known. Receptors were amplified or captured by UMI-ligation and nested PCR. Sequencing took place on an Illumina MiSeq. To cover both TRBC1 and TRBC2, the beta constant-region primer consisted of an equimolar mix of two oligonucleotides. Four rounds of PCR, combining the SP2 primer with nested alpha and beta constant-region primers, were used to amplify the ligated cDNA. Starting from the raw public reads, TCRdb applied fastp trimming at Q25, assembled clones with MiXCR and retained in-frame beta chains. Each CDR3 protein appears once, grouped with its most common genes and DNA. The table for this sample lists over 80,000 distinct CDR3 sequences; about 10% of them were counted only once. The leading ten clones occupy 0.12% to 0.15% of the sample. The sequencing sample was made of naive CD4+ T cells from blood. The cell subset or site label corresponds to: naive T cells, CD45RA high CD27+. Receptor source: a human donor in good health.

This clonotype came up a few times. J is TRBJ1-6 and V is TRBV29-1; 7 bases fit TRBD1. CDR3 length: 14 amino acids. Unmatched junction bases numbered 6, after V lost 5 bases and J lost 5 bases. Germline CDR1 reads SQVTM; CDR2 reads ANQGSEA. The CDR3, as DNA: TGCAGCGTTCGGACAGGCCTCAATAATTCACCCCTCCACTTT. It encodes CSVRTGLNNSPLHF.

This clonotype came up many times. V usage is TRBV7-2 and J usage is TRBJ1-4; 10 nucleotides align to TRBD1. Germline V gene lookup returns CDR1 SGHTA and CDR2 FQGNSA. The V and J ends lost 0 bases and 8 bases, in that order; junction bases with no gene match: 3. The CDR3 loop spans 15 amino acids. CDR3 protein: CASSLAGTGAEKLFF. The CDR3 nucleotides are TGTGCCAGCAGCTTAGCAGGGACAGGGGCCGAAAAACTGTTTTTT.

In this sample, this clonotype turned up a few times. The chain recombines TRBV5-6 with TRBJ1-2, with D perhaps TRBD1 (5 bases). The germline V gene has CDR1 SGHDT and CDR2 YYEEEE. With 2 bases removed from V and 0 bases from J, the gap between germline ends came to 11 bases. The CDR3 is 15 amino acids. The DNA for the CDR3 is TGTGCCAGCAGCTTAAGGGGACCTACTAACTATGGCTACACCTTC. It translates to CASSLRGPTNYGYTF.

The chain combines TRBV6-2 or TRBV6-3 with TRBJ2-1; D is tentatively TRBD1 or TRBD2 (6 bases each). CDR1 is MNHEY, CDR2 SVGEGT, per germline. Trimming took 4 bases from V and 0 from J, leaving 10 bases between them. The CDR3 totals 15 residues. Written as DNA, the CDR3 is TGTGCCAGCAGTTTCGGGGGCCGCTCCTACAATGAGCAGTTCTTC. As protein: CASSFGGRSYNEQFF.

The J gene is TRBJ1-1, the V gene TRBV3-1; TRBD1 is a possible D gene (5 bases). V was cut by 4 bases and J by 5 bases, with 14 bases left in between. This CDR3 comprises 14 residues. Per the germline V gene, CDR1 is LGHDT and CDR2 is YNNKEL (reference sequence). The CDR3 nucleotides are TGTGCCAGCAGCCCCTCCCGGACAATTACTGAAGCTTTCTTT. The encoded protein is CASSPSRTITEAFF.

The J gene is TRBJ2-7, the V gene TRBV10-3; 9 bases fit TRBD2. CDR3 length: 16 residues. Germline CDR1 and CDR2: ENHRY and SYGVKD. The J segment lost 3 bases and the V segment lost 0 bases, leaving 6 bases of the junction unmatched. The CDR3 DNA follows: TGTGCCATCAGTGAGTCGGGGAGACTAGCGGACTACGAGCAGTACTTC. It is translated as CAISESGRLADYEQYF.

This chain connects TRBV12-3 or TRBV12-4 to TRBJ2-1; D might be TRBD1 or TRBD2, each matching 6 bases. V lost 8 bases to trimming and J lost 2 bases, with 13 bases between them. This CDR3 contains 14 residues. The CDR3 reads CASVEGGAYNEQFF. The DNA of the CDR3 is TGTGCCAGCGTGGAGGGGGGTGCCTACAATGAGCAGTTCTTC.

This clonotype was detected only a few times. The rearrangement uses TRBV10-3 and TRBJ2-3; 11 nucleotides agree with TRBD2. Trimming cost V 0 bases and J 3 bases; bases outside gene matches: 8. The length of the CDR3 is 18 residues. From germline, CDR1 is ENHRY and CDR2 SYGVKD. The CDR3 DNA reads as TGTGCCATCAGTGAGTCGCTAGCGGGAGGCCTTCGGACAGATACGCAGTATTTT. Its translation is CAISESLAGGLRTDTQYF.

The chain recombines TRBV4-2 with TRBJ1-5; the D gene is possibly TRBD1 (6 bases). Germline-derived CDR1 and CDR2 are LGHNA and YNFKEQ. The CDR3 contains 16 residues. The ends were cut back, 1 base at V and 1 base at J, with 11 bases in the middle. The CDR3 here is CASSQGPGASNQPQHF. DNA for the CDR3: TGTGCCAGCAGCCAAGGTCCAGGGGCAAGCAATCAGCCCCAGCATTTT.

This clonotype was seen ten or more times. V gene TRBV5-1 combines with J gene TRBJ2-5, with TRBD2 matching over 8 bases. CDR1 is SGHRS, CDR2 YFSETQ, per germline. The CDR3 loop spans 17 amino acids. V lost 3 bases and J lost 0; bases outside the gene matches: 10. DNA of the CDR3: TGCGCCAGCAGCTCGCGGACTCGGGGGGGGTACCAAGAGACCCAGTACTTC. Translated: CASSSRTRGGYQETQYF. Full variable domain (rest looked up from reference TRBV5-1 and TRBJ2-5): KAGVTQTPRYLIKTRGQQVTLSCSPISGHRSVSWYQQTPGQGLQFLFEYFSETQRNKGNFPGRFSGRQFSNSRSEMNVSTLELGDSALYLCASSSRTRGGYQETQYFGPGTRLLVL.